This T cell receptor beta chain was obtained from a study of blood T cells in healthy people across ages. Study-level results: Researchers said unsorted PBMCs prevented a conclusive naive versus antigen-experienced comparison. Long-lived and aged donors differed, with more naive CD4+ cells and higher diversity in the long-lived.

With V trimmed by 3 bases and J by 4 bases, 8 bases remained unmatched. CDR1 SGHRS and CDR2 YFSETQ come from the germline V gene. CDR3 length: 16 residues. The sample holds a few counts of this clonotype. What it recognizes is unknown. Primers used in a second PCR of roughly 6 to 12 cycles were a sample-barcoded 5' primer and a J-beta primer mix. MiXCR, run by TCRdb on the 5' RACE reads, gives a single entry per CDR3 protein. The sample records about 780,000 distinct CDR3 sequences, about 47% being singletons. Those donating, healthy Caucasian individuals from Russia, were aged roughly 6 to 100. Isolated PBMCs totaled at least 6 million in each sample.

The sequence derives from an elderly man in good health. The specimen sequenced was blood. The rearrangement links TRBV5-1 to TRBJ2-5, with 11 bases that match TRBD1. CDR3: CASSSQPGTGGETQYF. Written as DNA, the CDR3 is TGCGCCAGCAGCTCACAACCCGGGACAGGGGGAGAGACCCAGTACTTC.